The 18 T cell receptor beta chains below come from one sample, sequenced in a study of blood T cell repertoires in COVID-19. Measured with immunoSEQ multiplex PCR; TCRdb has only the in-frame clones, and not every one. The sample contains over 85,000 clones, over 80% of which appear only once. Sequencing was done on a sample of peripheral blood. The receptors derive from a man aged 50 to 59 with acute or convalescent COVID-19.

This clone has only a few counts. This sequence joins TRBV7-8 and TRBJ2-7; the match to TRBD1 covers 7 bases. Looked up from germline, CDR1 is SGHVS and CDR2 is FQNEAQ. V lost 2 bases, J lost 4 bases, and 17 bases stayed unmatched. The CDR3 is 18 residues long. This CDR3 reads CASSLSVVGGAGRYEQYF. In DNA, the CDR3 is TGTGCCAGCAGCTTATCGGTGGTAGGGGGCGCGGGTAGGTACGAGCAGTACTTC.

This rearrangement joins TRBV6-5 to TRBJ2-1; 7 nucleotides match TRBD2. V lost 4 bases, J lost 7 bases, and 13 bases stayed unmatched. CDR1 and CDR2 (germline): MNHEY, SVGAGI. The CDR3 totals 16 residues. CDR3 residues: CASSSPQRAGLNEQFF. The CDR3, as DNA: TGTGCCAGCAGTTCCCCGCAAAGAGCGGGGCTAAATGAGCAGTTCTTC.

The V and J genes are TRBV6-2 or TRBV6-3 and TRBJ2-7; D possibly corresponds to TRBD2 (6 bases). The CDR3 covers 15 residues. Germline V CDR1 and CDR2: MNHEY, SVGEGT. Trimming took off 5 bases at V and 4 bases at J, with 18 bases between the two ends. Written as DNA, the CDR3 is TGTGCCAGCAGTAGCTCCGAGACTAGTTCGTACGAGCAGTACTTC. As protein: CASSSSETSSYEQYF.

The chain has TRBV18 and TRBJ2-7, with a tentative D call TRBD1 (7 bases). V lost 0 bases and J 7 bases, leaving 13 bases between the germline ends. Germline CDR1 and CDR2: KGHSH and LQKENI. The CDR3 totals 14 residues. CDR3 sequence (DNA): TGTGCCAGCTCACCACCCCCAGGGGGGAGAGAGCAGTACTTC. Residues: CASSPPPGGREQYF.

V is TRBV24-1 and J is TRBJ1-2; 8 bases match TRBD1. This CDR3 comprises 13 residues. Per the germline V gene, CDR1 is KGHDR and CDR2 is SFDVKD. Trimming removed 7 bases from V and 1 base from J; junction bases left unmatched: 1. In DNA form, the CDR3 reads TGTGCCACCAGAGGACAGGGTAACTATGGCTACACCTTC. It yields the protein CATRGQGNYGYTF.

This chain links TRBV25-1 with TRBJ1-1; possibly TRBD1 for D (5 bases). The ends were cut back, 4 bases at V and 1 base at J, with 10 bases in the middle. Per germline, CDR1 MGHDK and CDR2 SYGVNS. The CDR3 is made up of 14 amino acids. The DNA for the CDR3 is TGTGCCAGCAGTGGATATACAGGGAACACTGAAGCTTTCTTT. Amino acid sequence: CASSGYTGNTEAFF. Combining the CDR3 with reference TRBV25-1 and TRBJ1-1 gives the whole variable domain EADIYQTPRYLVIGTGKKITLECSQTMGHDKMYWYQQDPGMELHLIHYSYGVNSTEKGDLSSESTVSRIRTEHFPLTLESARPSHTSQYLCASSGYTGNTEAFFGQGTRLTVV.

The V and J genes are TRBV19 and TRBJ2-7; no clear D. Germline values: CDR1 LNHDA, CDR2 SQIVND (reference sequence). The length of the CDR3 is 13 residues. The V and J ends lost 0 bases and 2 bases respectively, with 5 bases between them. This CDR3 reads CASSIDLAYEQYF. CDR3 DNA: TGTGCCAGTAGTATAGATCTCGCCTACGAGCAGTACTTC.

The chain links TRBV5-1 to TRBJ2-2; 12 nucleotides agree with TRBD2. Per germline, CDR1 SGHRS and CDR2 YFSETQ. Germline trimming cut 4 bases from V and 4 bases from J; bases unmatched to any gene: 8. This CDR3 is built from 17 residues. CDR3 nucleotides: TGCGCCAGCAGCCCCACACTAGCGGGGGGTACCACCGGGGAGCTGTTTTTT. Residues: CASSPTLAGGTTGELFF.

This clone is a singleton in its sample. The chain has TRBV7-2 and TRBJ1-1, with a tentative D call TRBD1 (5 bases). V gave up 3 bases and J gave up 4 bases, with 9 bases separating them. The CDR3 sequence is 13 residues long. CDR1 is SGHTA, CDR2 FQGNSA, per germline. This CDR3 reads CASSFRDSTEAFF. The DNA of the CDR3 is TGTGCCAGCAGCTTCAGGGATAGCACTGAAGCTTTCTTT.

The V call is TRBV5-4, the J call TRBJ2-7, with D possibly TRBD1 on 8 matching bases. V lost 3 bases to trimming and J lost 2 bases, with 15 bases between them. CDR1 and CDR2 from the germline V gene are SGHNT and YYREEE (reference sequence). The CDR3 covers 15 residues. CDR3: CASSSGGQEAYEQYF. CDR3 coding DNA: TGTGCCAGCAGCTCGGGGGGACAGGAGGCCTACGAGCAGTACTTC.

The sample holds a few counts of this clone. The chain employs TRBV7-2 and TRBJ2-1, with 9 bases that match TRBD2. This CDR3 region has 16 residues. The J segment lost 10 bases and the V segment lost 1 base, leaving 11 bases of the junction unmatched. Germline V lookup: CDR1 SGHTA, CDR2 FQGNSA. The CDR3 here is CASSLVVGSGGPEQFF. CDR3 DNA: TGTGCCAGCAGCTTAGTGGTGGGTAGCGGGGGCCCGGAGCAGTTCTTC.

This sequence joins TRBV18 and TRBJ2-7; TRBD2 might be the D (5 bases). V lost 0 bases and J 0 bases, leaving 6 bases between the germline ends. CDR3 size: 14 residues. Germline CDR1 KGHSH, CDR2 LQKENI. CDR3 coding DNA: TGTGCCAGCTCACCACCGGGAGACTCCTACGAGCAGTACTTC. Translating gives CASSPPGDSYEQYF. Filled out from reference TRBV18 and TRBJ2-7, the complete variable domain reads NAGVMQNPRHLVRRRGQEARLRCSPMKGHSHVYWYRQLPEEGLKFMVYLQKENIIDESGMPKERFSAEFPKEGPSILRIQQVVRGDSAAYFCASSPPGDSYEQYFGPGTRLTVT.

CDR3 in amino acids: CASSFGTGGTYGYTF. CDR3 nucleotides: TGTGCCAGCAGCTTCGGGACAGGGGGCACCTATGGCTACACCTTC. This chain joins TRBV7-8 and TRBJ1-2; 12 nucleotides agree with TRBD1. Trimming cost V 3 bases and J 4 bases; bases outside gene matches: 3. This CDR3 comprises 15 residues. Germline CDR1 and CDR2: SGHVS and FQNEAQ.

A few counts support this clone. V is TRBV11-2 and J is TRBJ2-5; no definite D call. Trimming took 0 bases from V and 5 from J, leaving 10 bases between them. This CDR3 contains 14 residues. Germline loops: CDR1 SGHAT, CDR2 FQNNGV. The CDR3 is CASSLDGSAETQYF. CDR3 nucleotide sequence: TGTGCCAGCAGCTTAGATGGAAGCGCGGAGACCCAGTACTTC.

V is TRBV19 and J is TRBJ2-5, with TRBD1 as a possible D gene (6 bases). The CDR3 is made up of 15 amino acids. Germline values: CDR1 LNHDA, CDR2 SQIVND (reference sequence). V was cut by 3 bases and J by 5 bases, with 16 bases left in between. The CDR3: CASSMKAGDEETQYF. The DNA of the CDR3 is TGTGCCAGTAGTATGAAGGCAGGGGATGAGGAGACCCAGTACTTC. Filled out from reference TRBV19 and TRBJ2-5, the complete variable domain reads DGGITQSPKYLFRKEGQNVTLSCEQNLNHDAMYWYRQDPGQGLRLIYYSQIVNDFQKGDIAEGYSVSREKKESFPLTVTSAQKNPTAFYLCASSMKAGDEETQYFGPGTRLLVL.

V and J are TRBV5-5 and TRBJ2-5, with 14 bases fitting TRBD2. CDR1 is SGHKS and CDR2 is YYEKEE in the germline V gene (reference sequence). The CDR3 contains 16 residues. The trim removed 4 bases at V and 5 bases at J, leaving 7 bases unmatched. The CDR3 is CASSRLAGGRSETQYF. The CDR3 DNA is TGTGCCAGCAGCAGACTAGCGGGGGGGCGGTCGGAGACCCAGTACTTC.

V gene TRBV6-5 combines with J gene TRBJ2-7; 9 bases agree with TRBD1. The germline CDR1 and CDR2 sequences are MNHEY and SVGAGI. This CDR3 has 15 amino acids. V lost 5 bases and J lost 6; bases outside the gene matches: 11. CDR3 residues: CASSIWTGEGGEQYF. The DNA for the CDR3 is TGTGCCAGCAGTATATGGACAGGGGAGGGAGGCGAGCAGTACTTC.

This chain uses TRBV4-3 with TRBJ2-1, with a weak D call TRBD2 (5 bases). The germline CDR1 and CDR2 sequences are LGHNA and YSLEER. V lost 2 bases to trimming and J lost 2 bases, with 13 bases between them. This CDR3 is built from 16 residues. The CDR3: CASSQLLAGTYNEQFF. CDR3 nucleotides: TGCGCCAGCAGCCAACTTCTAGCTGGAACCTACAATGAGCAGTTCTTC.